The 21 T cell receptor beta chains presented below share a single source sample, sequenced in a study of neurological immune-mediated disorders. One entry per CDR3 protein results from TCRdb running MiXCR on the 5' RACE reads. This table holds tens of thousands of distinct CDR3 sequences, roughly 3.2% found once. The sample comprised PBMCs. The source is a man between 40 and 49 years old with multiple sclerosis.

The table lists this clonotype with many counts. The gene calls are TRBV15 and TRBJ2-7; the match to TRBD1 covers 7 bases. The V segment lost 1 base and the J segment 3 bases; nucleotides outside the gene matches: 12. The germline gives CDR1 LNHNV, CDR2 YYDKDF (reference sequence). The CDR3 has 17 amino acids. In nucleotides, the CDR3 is TGTGCCACCAGCAGAGGTGAACAGGGGCCGCGCATCTACGAGCAGTACTTC. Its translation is CATSRGEQGPRIYEQYF.

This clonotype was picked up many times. The CDR3 loop reads CASSSHGTGYNSPLHF. For the CDR3, the DNA is TGTGCCAGCAGTTCCCATGGGACAGGGTATAATTCACCCCTCCACTTT. The chain employs TRBV28 and TRBJ1-6; 9 bases agree with TRBD1. This CDR3 contains 16 residues. The J segment lost 4 bases and the V segment lost 4 bases, leaving 5 bases of the junction unmatched. In germline, CDR1 is MDHEN, CDR2 SYDVKM.

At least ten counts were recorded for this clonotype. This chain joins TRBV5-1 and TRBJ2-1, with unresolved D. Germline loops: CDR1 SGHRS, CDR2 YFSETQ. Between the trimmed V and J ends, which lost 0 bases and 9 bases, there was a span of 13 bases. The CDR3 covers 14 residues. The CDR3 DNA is TGCGCCAGCAGCTTGGTTGGTAAAAAGGGTGAGCAGTTCTTC. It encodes CASSLVGKKGEQFF.

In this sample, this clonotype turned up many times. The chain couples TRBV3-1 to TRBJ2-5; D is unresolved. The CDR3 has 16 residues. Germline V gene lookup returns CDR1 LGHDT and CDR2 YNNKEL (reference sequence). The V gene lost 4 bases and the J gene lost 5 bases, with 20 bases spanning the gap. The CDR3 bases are TGTGCCAGCAGCCCAAAGGTATACTACGCCCTGGAGACCCAGTACTTC. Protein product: CASSPKVYYALETQYF.

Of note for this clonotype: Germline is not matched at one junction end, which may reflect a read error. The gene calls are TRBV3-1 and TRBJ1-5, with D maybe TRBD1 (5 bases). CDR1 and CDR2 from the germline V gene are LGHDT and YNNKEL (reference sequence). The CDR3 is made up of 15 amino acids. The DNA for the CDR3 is TGTGTCAGCAGCCAGCAAGGGGACGGCAATAAGACCCAGAATTTT. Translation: CVSSQQGDGNKTQNF.

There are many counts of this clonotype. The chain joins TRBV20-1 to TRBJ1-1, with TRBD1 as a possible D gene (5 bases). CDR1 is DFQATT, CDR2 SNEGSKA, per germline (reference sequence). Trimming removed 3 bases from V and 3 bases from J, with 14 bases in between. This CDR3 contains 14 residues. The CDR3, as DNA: TGCAGTGCTAGTGGCGTCAGGGTCGACACTGAAGCTTTCTTT. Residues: CSASGVRVDTEAFF.

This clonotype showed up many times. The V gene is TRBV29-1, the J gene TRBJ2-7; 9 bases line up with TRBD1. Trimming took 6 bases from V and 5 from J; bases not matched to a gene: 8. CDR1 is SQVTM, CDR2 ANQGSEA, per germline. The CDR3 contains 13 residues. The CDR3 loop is CSVGGGTGNEQYF. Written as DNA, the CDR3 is TGCAGCGTCGGTGGGGGGACAGGGAACGAGCAGTACTTC.

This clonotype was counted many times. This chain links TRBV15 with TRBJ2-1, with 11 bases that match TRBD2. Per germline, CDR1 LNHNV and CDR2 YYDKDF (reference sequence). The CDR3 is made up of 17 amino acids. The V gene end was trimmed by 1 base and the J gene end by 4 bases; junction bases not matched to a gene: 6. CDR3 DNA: TGTGCCACCAGCAGAGGCCTTAGCGGGGGGGGTTACAATGAGCAGTTCTTC. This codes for CATSRGLSGGGYNEQFF.

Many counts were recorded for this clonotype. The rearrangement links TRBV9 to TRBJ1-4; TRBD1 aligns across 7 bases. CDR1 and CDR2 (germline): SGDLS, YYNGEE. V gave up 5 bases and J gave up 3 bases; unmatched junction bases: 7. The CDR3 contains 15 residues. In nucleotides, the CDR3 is TGTGCCAGCAGTGGAGGGGGCCATCCTAATGAAAAACTGTTTTTT. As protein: CASSGGGHPNEKLFF.

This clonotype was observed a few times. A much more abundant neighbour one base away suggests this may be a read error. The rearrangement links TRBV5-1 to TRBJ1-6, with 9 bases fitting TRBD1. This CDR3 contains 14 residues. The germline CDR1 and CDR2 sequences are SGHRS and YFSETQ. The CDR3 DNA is TGCGCCAGCAGCTTAACAGGGGGCGATTCACCCCTCAACTTT. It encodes CASSLTGGDSPLNF.

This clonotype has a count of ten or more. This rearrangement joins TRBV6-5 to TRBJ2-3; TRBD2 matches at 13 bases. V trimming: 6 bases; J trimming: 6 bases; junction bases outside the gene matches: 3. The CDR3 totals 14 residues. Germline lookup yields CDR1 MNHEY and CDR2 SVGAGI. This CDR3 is CASRQLAGGDTQYF. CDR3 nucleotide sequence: TGTGCCAGCAGGCAACTAGCGGGGGGGGATACGCAGTATTTT.

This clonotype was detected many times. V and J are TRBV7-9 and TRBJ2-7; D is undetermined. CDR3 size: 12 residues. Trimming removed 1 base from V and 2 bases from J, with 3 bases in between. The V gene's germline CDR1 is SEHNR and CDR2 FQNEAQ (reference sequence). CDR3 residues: CASSLGAYEQYF. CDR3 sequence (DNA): TGTGCCAGCAGCTTAGGAGCCTACGAGCAGTACTTC.

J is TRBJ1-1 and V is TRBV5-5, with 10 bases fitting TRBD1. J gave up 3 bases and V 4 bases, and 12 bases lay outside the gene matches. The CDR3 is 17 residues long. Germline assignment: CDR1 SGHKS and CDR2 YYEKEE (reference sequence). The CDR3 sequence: CASSPQTGGTMDTEAFF. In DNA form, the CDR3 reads TGTGCCAGCAGCCCACAGACAGGGGGCACGATGGACACTGAAGCTTTCTTT.

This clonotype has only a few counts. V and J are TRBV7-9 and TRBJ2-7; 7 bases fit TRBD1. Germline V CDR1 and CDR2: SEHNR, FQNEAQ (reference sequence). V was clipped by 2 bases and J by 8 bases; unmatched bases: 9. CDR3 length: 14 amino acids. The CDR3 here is CASSLSWDSLQQYF. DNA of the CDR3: TGTGCCAGCAGCTTAAGTTGGGACAGTCTCCAGCAGTACTTC.

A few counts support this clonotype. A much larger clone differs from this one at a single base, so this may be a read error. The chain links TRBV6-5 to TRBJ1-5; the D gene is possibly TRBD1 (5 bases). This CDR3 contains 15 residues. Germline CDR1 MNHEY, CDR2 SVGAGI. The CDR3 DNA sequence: TGTGCCAGCAGTTCCTCGACGGGGCTCAATCAGCCCCAGAATTTT. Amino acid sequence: CASSSSTGLNQPQNF.

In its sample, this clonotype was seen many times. CDR3 bases: TGCAGCGTTGATGTAAAGGGTAACTCCTACAATGAGCAGTTCTTC. As protein: CSVDVKGNSYNEQFF. The chain recombines TRBV29-1 with TRBJ2-1; no clear D. The CDR3 is made up of 15 amino acids. CDR1 is SQVTM and CDR2 is ANQGSEA in the germline V gene. Trimming removed 3 bases at V and 0 bases at J, with 12 bases between.

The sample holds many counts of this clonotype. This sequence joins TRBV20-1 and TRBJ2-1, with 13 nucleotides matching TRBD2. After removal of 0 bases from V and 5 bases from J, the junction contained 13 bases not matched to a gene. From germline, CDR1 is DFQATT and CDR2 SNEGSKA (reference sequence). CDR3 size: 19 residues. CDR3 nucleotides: TGCAGTGCTAGAGACCTCAACGTGGGACTAGCGGGGTCCAACAATGAGCAGTTCTTC. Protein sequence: CSARDLNVGLAGSNNEQFF.

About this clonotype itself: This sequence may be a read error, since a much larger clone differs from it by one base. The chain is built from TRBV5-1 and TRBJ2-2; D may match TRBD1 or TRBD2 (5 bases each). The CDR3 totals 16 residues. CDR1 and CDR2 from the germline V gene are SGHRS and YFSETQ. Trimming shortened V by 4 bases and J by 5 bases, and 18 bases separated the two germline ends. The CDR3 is CASSPRAGRGTGELFF. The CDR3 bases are TGCGCCAGCAGCCCTCGCGCAGGGAGAGGGACCGGGGAGCTGTTTTTT. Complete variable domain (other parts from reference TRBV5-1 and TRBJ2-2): KAGVTQTPRYLIKTRGQQVTLSCSPISGHRSVSWYQQTPGQGLQFLFEYFSETQRNKGNFPGRFSGRQFSNSRSEMNVSTLELGDSALYLCASSPRAGRGTGELFFGEGSRLTVL.

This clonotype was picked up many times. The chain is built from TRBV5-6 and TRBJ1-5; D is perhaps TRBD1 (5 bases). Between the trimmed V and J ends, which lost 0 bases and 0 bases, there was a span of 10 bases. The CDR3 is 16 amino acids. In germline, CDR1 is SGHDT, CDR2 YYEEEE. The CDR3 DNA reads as TGTGCCAGCAGCTTGGGGGGACCAAATAGCAATCAGCCCCAGCATTTT. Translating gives CASSLGGPNSNQPQHF.

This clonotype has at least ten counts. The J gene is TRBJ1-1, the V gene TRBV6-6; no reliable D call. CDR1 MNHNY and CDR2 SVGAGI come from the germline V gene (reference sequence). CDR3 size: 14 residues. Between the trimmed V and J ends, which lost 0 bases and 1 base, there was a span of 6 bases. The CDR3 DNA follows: TGTGCCAGCAGTTACTCCCGTACGAACACTGAAGCTTTCTTT. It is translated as CASSYSRTNTEAFF.

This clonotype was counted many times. The CDR3 loop reads CASSLSGGNTGELFF. The CDR3 DNA sequence: TGCGCCAGCAGCCTCAGCGGGGGCAACACCGGGGAGCTGTTTTTT. The chain joins TRBV5-1 to TRBJ2-2; 8 nucleotides agree with TRBD2. V lost 4 bases and J lost 2; bases outside the gene matches: 4. Looked up from germline, CDR1 is SGHRS and CDR2 is YFSETQ. The CDR3 is made up of 15 amino acids. Full variable domain (missing parts from reference TRBV5-1 and TRBJ2-2): KAGVTQTPRYLIKTRGQQVTLSCSPISGHRSVSWYQQTPGQGLQFLFEYFSETQRNKGNFPGRFSGRQFSNSRSEMNVSTLELGDSALYLCASSLSGGNTGELFFGEGSRLTVL.